This T cell receptor (beta chain) was captured by sequencing in a study of control samples from healthy donors and cancer patients. The CDR3 is 14 amino acids. The V and J ends lost 6 bases and 3 bases respectively, with 15 bases between them. Per the germline V gene, CDR1 is MNHNY and CDR2 is SVGAGI (reference sequence). TCRdb's copy holds only in-frame clones and misses some; the assay was immunoSEQ multiplex PCR. The profile shows 90,000 to 150,000 clones, roughly 90% of them singletons. The gene calls are TRBV6-6 and TRBJ2-7; TRBD2 is a possible D gene (6 bases). The TCR originated in a man over 45 in good health. Sequenced input: blood. The CDR3: CASRLAPSDYEQYF. In nucleotides, the CDR3 is TGTGCCAGCAGGCTAGCGCCCTCCGACTACGAGCAGTACTTC.